The present entry profiles one T cell receptor beta chain with its context. Antigen specificity is unknown. The sample originates from a study of OX40 agonist ivuxolimab in advanced cancers. The study's findings and limits: At 0.1 to 3.0 mg/kg and by week 6, CD4+ and CD8+ T cells in the blood had expanded clonally.

Germline V gives CDR1 MNHNS, CDR2 SASEGT. V was pared by 7 bases and J by 3 bases, with 10 bases between. This CDR3 is 14 amino acids long. TCRdb's copy holds only in-frame clones and misses some; the assay was immunoSEQ multiplex PCR. Counted here are 72,000 or so clones, just over 85% occurring once; the ten biggest clones make up approximately 0.86%. Enrollment shut out patients with autoimmune disease history or systemic immunosuppression. The starting material was CD4+ or CD8+ T cells sorted from blood, obtained in a trial of the OX40 agonist ivuxolimab. This clonotype was sampled from an adult with an advanced solid tumor such as melanoma, head and neck, liver or kidney cancer. V usage is TRBV6-1 and J usage is TRBJ1-6; D unclear. The CDR3 nucleotides are TGTGCCAGCACCCAGTCGTACTATAATTCACCCCTCCACTTT. It yields the protein CASTQSYYNSPLHF.